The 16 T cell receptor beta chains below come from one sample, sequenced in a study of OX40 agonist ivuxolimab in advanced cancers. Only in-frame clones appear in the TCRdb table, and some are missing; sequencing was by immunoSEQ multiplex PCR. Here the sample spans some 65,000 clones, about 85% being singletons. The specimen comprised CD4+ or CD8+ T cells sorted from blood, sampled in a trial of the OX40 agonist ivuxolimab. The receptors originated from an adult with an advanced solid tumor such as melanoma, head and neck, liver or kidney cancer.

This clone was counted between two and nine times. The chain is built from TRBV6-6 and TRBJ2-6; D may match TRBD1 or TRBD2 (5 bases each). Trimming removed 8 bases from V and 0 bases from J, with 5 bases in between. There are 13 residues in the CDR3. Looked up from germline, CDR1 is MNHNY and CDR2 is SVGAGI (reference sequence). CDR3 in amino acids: CASGTSGANVLTF. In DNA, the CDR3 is TGTGCCAGCGGGACCTCTGGGGCCAACGTCCTGACTTTC.

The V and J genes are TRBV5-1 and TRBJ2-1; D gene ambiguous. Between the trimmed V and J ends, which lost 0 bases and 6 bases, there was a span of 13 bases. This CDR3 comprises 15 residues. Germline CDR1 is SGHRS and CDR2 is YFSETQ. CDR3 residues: CASSLGAGSINEQFF. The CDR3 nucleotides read TGCGCCAGCAGCTTGGGGGCAGGTTCAATCAATGAGCAGTTCTTC.

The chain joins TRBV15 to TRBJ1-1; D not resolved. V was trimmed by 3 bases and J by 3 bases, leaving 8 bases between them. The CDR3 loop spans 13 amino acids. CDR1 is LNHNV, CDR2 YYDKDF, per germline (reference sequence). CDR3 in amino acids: CATSRVRDTEAFF. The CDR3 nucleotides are TGTGCCACCAGCAGGGTTAGGGACACTGAAGCTTTCTTT.

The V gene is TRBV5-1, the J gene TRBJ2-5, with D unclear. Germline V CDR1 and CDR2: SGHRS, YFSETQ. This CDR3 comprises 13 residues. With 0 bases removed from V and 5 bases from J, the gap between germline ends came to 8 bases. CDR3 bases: TGCGCCAGCAGCTTGGCTGAAGGCGAGACCCAGTACTTC. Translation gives CASSLAEGETQYF.

The CDR3 sequence: CAWGEGGGNEQFF. CDR3 nucleotide sequence: TGTGCCTGGGGGGAGGGGGGGGGCAATGAGCAGTTCTTC. The chain links TRBV30 to TRBJ2-1, with a tentative D call TRBD2 (7 bases). The CDR3 runs to 13 residues. Germline loops: CDR1 GTSNPN, CDR2 SVGIG (reference sequence). Trimming stripped 5 bases from V and 6 bases from J, with 14 bases between.

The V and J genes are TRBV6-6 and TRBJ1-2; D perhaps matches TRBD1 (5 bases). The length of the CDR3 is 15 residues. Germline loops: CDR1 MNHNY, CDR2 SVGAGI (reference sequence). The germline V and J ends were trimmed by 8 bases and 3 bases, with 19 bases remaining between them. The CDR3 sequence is CASESLGVNDYGYTF. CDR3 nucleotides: TGTGCCAGCGAAAGCCTGGGGGTGAACGACTATGGCTACACCTTC.

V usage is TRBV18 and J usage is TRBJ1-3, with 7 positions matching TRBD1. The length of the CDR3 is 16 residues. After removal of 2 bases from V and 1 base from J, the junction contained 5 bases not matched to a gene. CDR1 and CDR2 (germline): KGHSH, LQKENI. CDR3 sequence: CASSPGTVSSGNTIYF. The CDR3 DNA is TGTGCCAGCTCACCAGGGACAGTTAGTTCTGGAAACACCATATATTTT.

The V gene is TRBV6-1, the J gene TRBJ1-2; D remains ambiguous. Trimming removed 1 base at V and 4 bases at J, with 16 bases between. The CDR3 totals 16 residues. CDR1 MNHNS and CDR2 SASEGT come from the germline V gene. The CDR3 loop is CASSEDVVTRSYGYTF. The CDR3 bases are TGTGCCAGCAGTGAAGATGTGGTCACACGATCCTATGGCTACACCTTC.

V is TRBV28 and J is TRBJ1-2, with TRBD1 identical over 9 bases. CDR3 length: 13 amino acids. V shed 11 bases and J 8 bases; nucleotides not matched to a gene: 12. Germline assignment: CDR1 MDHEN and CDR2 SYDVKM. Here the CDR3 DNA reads TGTGCCTCTCAAGGGGACAGGGCAAAGGGCTACACCTTC. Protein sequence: CASQGDRAKGYTF.

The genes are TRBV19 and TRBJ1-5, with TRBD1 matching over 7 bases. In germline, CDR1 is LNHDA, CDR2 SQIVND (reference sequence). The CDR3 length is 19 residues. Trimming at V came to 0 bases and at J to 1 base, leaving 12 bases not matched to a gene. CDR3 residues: CASSIDLTGVGLSNQPQHF. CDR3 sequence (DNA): TGTGCCAGTAGTATAGATCTCACAGGGGTAGGCCTAAGCAATCAGCCCCAGCATTTT.

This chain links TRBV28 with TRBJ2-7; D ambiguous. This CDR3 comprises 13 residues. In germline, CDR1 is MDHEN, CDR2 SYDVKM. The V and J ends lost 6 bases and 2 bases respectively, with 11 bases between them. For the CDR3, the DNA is TGTGCCAGCAGGAGTCAAAATACCTACGAGCAGTACTTC. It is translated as CASRSQNTYEQYF. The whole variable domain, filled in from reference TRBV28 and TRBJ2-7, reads DVKVTQSSRYLVKRTGEKVFLECVQDMDHENMFWYRQDPGLGLRLIYFSYDVKMKEKGDIPEGYSVSREKKERFSLILESASTNQTSMYLCASRSQNTYEQYFGPGTRLTVT.

The CDR3 bases are TGTGCCAGCAGGGGTGACAGGGGAGGTGATAATTCACCCCTCCACTTT. Its protein product is CASRGDRGGDNSPLHF. The chain recombines TRBV27 with TRBJ1-6; 8 nucleotides line up with TRBD1. The germline V gene has CDR1 MNHEY and CDR2 SMNVEV (reference sequence). The CDR3 consists of 16 residues. The J segment lost 5 bases and the V segment lost 6 bases, leaving 9 bases of the junction unmatched.

CDR3 amino acids: CASSQGFIGTGGSPLHF. CDR3 nucleotides: TGCGCCAGCAGCCAAGGCTTTATCGGGACCGGAGGTTCACCCCTCCACTTT. The chain carries TRBV4-1 and TRBJ1-6, with D possibly matching TRBD1 (5 bases). The CDR3 extends over 17 amino acids. Germline assignment: CDR1 MGHRA and CDR2 YSYEKL. Trimming pared 1 base from V and 9 bases from J, leaving 19 bases between.

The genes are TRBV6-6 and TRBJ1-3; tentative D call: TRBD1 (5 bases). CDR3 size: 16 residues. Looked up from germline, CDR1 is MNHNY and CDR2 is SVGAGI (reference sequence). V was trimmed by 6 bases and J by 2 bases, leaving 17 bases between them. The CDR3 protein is CASSPGGEGTGNTIYF. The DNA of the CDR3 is TGTGCCAGCAGCCCCGGGGGGGAGGGGACTGGAAACACCATATATTTT.

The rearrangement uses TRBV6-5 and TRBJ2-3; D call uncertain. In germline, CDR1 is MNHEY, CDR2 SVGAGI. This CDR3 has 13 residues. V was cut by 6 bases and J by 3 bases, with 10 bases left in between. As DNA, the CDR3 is TGTGCCAGCAGCCCCCGGACGACAGATACGCAGTATTTT. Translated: CASSPRTTDTQYF.

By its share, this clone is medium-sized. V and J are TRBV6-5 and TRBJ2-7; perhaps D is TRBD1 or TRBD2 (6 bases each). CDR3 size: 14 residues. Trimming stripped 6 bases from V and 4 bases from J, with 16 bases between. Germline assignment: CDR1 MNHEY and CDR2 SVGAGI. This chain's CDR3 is CASRRNRDLYEQYF. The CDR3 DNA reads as TGTGCCAGCAGACGAAACAGGGACTTGTACGAGCAGTACTTC.